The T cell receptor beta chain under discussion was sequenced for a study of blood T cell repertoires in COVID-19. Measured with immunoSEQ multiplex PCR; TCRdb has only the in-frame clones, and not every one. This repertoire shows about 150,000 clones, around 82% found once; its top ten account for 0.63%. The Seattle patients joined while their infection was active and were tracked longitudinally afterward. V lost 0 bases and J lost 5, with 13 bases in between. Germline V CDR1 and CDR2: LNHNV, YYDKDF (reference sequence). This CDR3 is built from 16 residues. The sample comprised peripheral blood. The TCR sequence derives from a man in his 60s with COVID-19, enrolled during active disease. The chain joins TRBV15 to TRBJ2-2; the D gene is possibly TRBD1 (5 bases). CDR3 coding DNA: TGTGCCACCAGCAGAGATTTTCAGGGTCGGACCGGGGAGCTGTTTTTT. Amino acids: CATSRDFQGRTGELFF.